The 2 T cell receptor beta chains below were found in one sample sequenced in a study of T cell responses to AZD1222 COVID-19 vaccine. Clones were sequenced by immunoSEQ multiplex PCR, and TCRdb holds only the in-frame ones, with some missing. The sample includes about 84,000 clones, 70% to 90% of them seen just once. The material sequenced was peripheral blood, taken on day 0 of AZD1222 vaccination. Receptor source: an adult in good health.

The rearrangement uses TRBV4-3 and TRBJ1-1; 7 nucleotides line up with TRBD1. This CDR3 has 17 residues. The V segment lost 0 bases and the J segment 7 bases; nucleotides outside the gene matches: 14. CDR1 and CDR2 from the germline V gene are LGHNA and YSLEER. In DNA form, the CDR3 reads TGCGCCAGCAGCCAAGACACCAGCGGACAGGCATCTGGTGAAGCTTTCTTT. Its translation is CASSQDTSGQASGEAFF.

The chain joins TRBV6-5 to TRBJ2-1; D not resolved. The CDR3 is 14 residues long. Looked up from germline, CDR1 is MNHEY and CDR2 is SVGAGI. V lost 2 bases to trimming and J lost 4 bases, with 9 bases between them. The CDR3 loop is CASSYSSRYNEQFF. The CDR3 DNA is TGTGCCAGCAGTTACAGTTCCCGTTACAATGAGCAGTTCTTC.